One T cell receptor (beta chain) is described in this entry. This clonotype was found a few times. No antigen is known for it. No base quality values were provided; no much bigger clone lies one nucleotide off. The sample originates from a study of T-cell memory formation after mild COVID-19 (dated by TCRdb to the early 2020s). As for the study more broadly: Most TCR sequence clusters were specific to one of the two donors. In a couple of donors, T-cell clones that expanded and contracted after mild COVID-19 were tracked by sequencing TCRalpha and TCRbeta repertoires over time. Two young, previously healthy adult volunteers, one female and one male, were included in the cohort. On the study overall, not on this receptor specifically: Some responding clones were found in pre-infection memory, which suggests that pre-existing cross-reactive memory T cells took part in the SARS-CoV-2 response. Clones contracting from day 15 to 85 had balanced CD4/CD8 phenotypes, while a second wave expanding from day 15 to 37 was biased towards CD4+. SARS-CoV-2 specificity was not confirmed for the second-wave clones peaking on day 37. Only two mild cases were covered by the study, and larger cohorts that include severe cases with pre-infection samples were considered necessary. Contracting CD4+ clones appeared mostly in the CM and EM memory subsets, whereas CD8+ clones were enriched in EMRA.

Ficoll-Paque density gradient centrifugation was the method used to isolate PBMCs. The CDR3 holds 12 amino acids from the cysteine to the phenylalanine. Only CDR3 DNA remains: 36 bases, in frame from the first base. In the germline V gene (reference sequence), CDR1 corresponds to MNHNY and CDR2 to SVGAGI. V loses 10 bases of germline sequence and J loses 0 bases, and the interval between the two ends is 10 bases. Sequencing was performed on an Illumina NovaSeq 6000. TCRalpha and TCRbeta cDNA libraries were built by 5'RACE with constant-segment primers, adding sample barcodes and unique molecular identifiers. RNA was extracted from every sample with Trizol reagent. Library amplification was performed in two PCR steps, and a second sample barcode and Illumina TruSeq adapters were introduced in the second step. Sequencing of the libraries was done on an Illumina NovaSeq, producing 2 x 150 bp paired-end reads. Per the original workflow: With migec v1.2.7, reads were demultiplexed and then collapsed into UMI-guided consensus sequences. With mixcr v2.1.11, UMI consensuses were aligned to TRA and TRB V and J templates and assembled into clonotypes. A clonotype was counted as expanded or contracted only when both edgeR and NoisET called the clonotype significant, with the noise models trained on biological replicates. edgeR calls used a false discovery rate-adjusted p below 0.01 and a log2 fold-change threshold of 1. As an exploratory analysis of dynamics, max-normalized trajectories of the 1000 most abundant clonotypes were examined with PCA combined with hierarchical clustering. Separately sequenced CD4+ and CD8+ repertoires were used to assign a CD4 or CD8 phenotype to each responding clone. The raw public data were reprocessed by TCRdb itself: fastp quality trimming at Q25, MiXCR clonotype calling, in-frame beta chains only. Merged by CDR3 protein, the rows form single entries marked with the most common genes and DNA. TCRdb, not the original authors, processed these V and J calls. Here the sample has around 250,000 distinct CDR3 sequences; roughly a sixth occur a single time. Of the sample, 22% is held by the ten largest clones.

Material: PBMCs or a T cell subset sorted from them (not recorded which). The rearranged segments are TRBV6-6 and TRBJ2-7; the D gene is unclear. The receptor was isolated from a man between 18 and 29 years old who had mild COVID-19 (a few samples of this study predate the infection). The sample titles of this study are shuffled in the database, so cell type and time point are left out; the donor was told from shared clones. Here is the DNA: TGTGCCACCCGGAGTTACTCCTACGAGCAGTACTTC. This gives the protein CATRSYSYEQYF.